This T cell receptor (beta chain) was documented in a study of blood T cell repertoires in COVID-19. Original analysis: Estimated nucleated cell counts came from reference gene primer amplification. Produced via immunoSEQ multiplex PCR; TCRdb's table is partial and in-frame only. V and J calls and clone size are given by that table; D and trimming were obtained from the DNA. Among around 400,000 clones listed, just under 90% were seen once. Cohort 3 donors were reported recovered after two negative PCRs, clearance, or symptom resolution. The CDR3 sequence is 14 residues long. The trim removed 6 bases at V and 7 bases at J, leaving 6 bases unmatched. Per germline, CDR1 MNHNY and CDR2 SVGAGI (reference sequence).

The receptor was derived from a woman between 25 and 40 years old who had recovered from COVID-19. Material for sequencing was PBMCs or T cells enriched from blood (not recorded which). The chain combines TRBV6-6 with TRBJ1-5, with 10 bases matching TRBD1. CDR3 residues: CASSSGTGVQPQHF. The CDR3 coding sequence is TGTGCCAGCAGCTCCGGGACAGGGGTCCAGCCCCAGCATTTT.